This T cell receptor (beta chain) was sequenced during a study of Ad26.COV2.S vaccination and SARS-CoV-2 variants. Study-wide context: Ad26.COV2.S arm of COV1001 included the donor. General study results and limits: For non-spike TCRs, breadth in vaccine recipients resembled that in placebo recipients. Possibly, TCR breadth and depth analyses underestimated total T cell responses. Reports say spike-specific CD8+ and CD4+ T cell responses covered substantial breadth after vaccination.

CDR3 size: 14 residues. The germline V gene has CDR1 LNHDA and CDR2 SQIVND (reference sequence). V lost 5 bases to trimming and J lost 5 bases; unmatched junction nucleotides: 7. TCRdb's table, derived via immunoSEQ multiplex PCR, lists solely in-frame clones and lacks some. Of about 680,000 clones in the sample, around 92% were seen once. As for treatment: roughly 19 received Ad26.COV2.S at low or high dose, single or two shots; roughly five received placebo; per-sample allocation not given. Vaccine and placebo recipients were sampled on day 63 after the first injection. On this clone: What it recognizes is unknown.

This receptor was identified in a person aged 18 to 65 who received the Ad26.COV2.S COVID-19 vaccine or a placebo. Sequencing used peripheral blood, obtained in a trial of Ad26.COV2.S vaccine versus placebo. The chain combines TRBV19 with TRBJ2-5, with 8 nucleotides matching TRBD2. DNA of the CDR3: TGTGCCAGTAGTCCAAGCGGGACTAGGGAGACCCAGTACTTC. This gives the protein CASSPSGTRETQYF.